This T cell receptor beta chain came from a study of cytomegalovirus exposure and HLA in healthy donors. Use of 60 Vbeta and 13 Jbeta primers characterized the PCR. Here immunoSEQ multiplex PCR was the method, and the copy in TCRdb shows in-frame clones only, minus some. The sample holds under 110,000 clones; approximately 85% are singletons and the top ten take 3.5% to 5%. About this clone itself: Germline and junction disagree at one end, which may indicate a read error.

This CDR3 comprises 14 residues. Germline V gene data show CDR1 as SSHAT and CDR2 as FNYEAQ (reference sequence). The rearrangement links TRBV7-7 to TRBJ2-2, with 8 bases matching TRBD1. The clonotype was recovered from a man between 25 and 39 years old in good health and CMV-seronegative. Sequences were obtained from PBMCs. This chain's CDR3 is CASSPPQGVGELFF. DNA of the CDR3: TGTGCTAGCAGCCCCCCACAGGGGGTGGGAGAGCTGTTTTTT.